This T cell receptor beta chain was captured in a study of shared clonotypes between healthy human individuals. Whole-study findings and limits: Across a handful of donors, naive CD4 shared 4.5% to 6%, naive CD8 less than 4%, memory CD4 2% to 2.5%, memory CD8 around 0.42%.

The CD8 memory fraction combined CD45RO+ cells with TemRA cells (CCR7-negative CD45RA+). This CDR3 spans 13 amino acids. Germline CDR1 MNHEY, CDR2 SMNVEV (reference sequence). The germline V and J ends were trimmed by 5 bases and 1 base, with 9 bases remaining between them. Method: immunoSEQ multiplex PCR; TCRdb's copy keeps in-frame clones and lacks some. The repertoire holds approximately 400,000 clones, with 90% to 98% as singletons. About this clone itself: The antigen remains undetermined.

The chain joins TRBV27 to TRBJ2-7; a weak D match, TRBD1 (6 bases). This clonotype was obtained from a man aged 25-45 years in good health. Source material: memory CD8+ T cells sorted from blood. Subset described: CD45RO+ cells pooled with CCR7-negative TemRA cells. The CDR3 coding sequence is TGTGCCAGCAGTCAAGGACAGTCCTACGAGCAGTACTTC. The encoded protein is CASSQGQSYEQYF.